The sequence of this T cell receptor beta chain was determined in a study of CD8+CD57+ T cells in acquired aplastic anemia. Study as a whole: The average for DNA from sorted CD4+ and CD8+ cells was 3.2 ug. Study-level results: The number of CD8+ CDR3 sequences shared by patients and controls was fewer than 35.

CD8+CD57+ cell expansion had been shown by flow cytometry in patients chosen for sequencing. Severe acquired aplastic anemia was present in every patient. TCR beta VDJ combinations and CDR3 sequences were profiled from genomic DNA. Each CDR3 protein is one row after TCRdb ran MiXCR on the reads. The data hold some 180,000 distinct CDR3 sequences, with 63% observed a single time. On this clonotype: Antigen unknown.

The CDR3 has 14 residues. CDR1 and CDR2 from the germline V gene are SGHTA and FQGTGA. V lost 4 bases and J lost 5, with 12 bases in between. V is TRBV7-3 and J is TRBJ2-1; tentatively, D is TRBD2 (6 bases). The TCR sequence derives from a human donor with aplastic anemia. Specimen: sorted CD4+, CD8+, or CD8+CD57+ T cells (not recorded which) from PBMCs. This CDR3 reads CASSWQGGDNEQFF. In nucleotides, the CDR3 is TGTGCCAGCAGCTGGCAGGGAGGAGACAATGAGCAGTTCTTC.